One TCR beta chain is described in this entry. TCRdb's table, derived via immunoSEQ multiplex PCR, lists solely in-frame clones and lacks some. The sample records tens of thousands of clones, roughly nine tenths being singletons. The CDR3 has 14 amino acids. Looked up from germline, CDR1 is PRHDT and CDR2 is FYEKMQ (reference sequence). Trimming removed 0 bases at V and 4 bases at J, with 10 bases between. This sample is part of a study of T cell changes during pregnancy in multiple sclerosis. Sequencing was performed on peripheral blood, taken before pregnancy. The chain uses TRBV13 and TRBJ2-7; perhaps TRBD2 as D (5 bases). The origin of this receptor is a female donor with multiple sclerosis, enrolled in a pregnancy study. The chain's CDR3 is CASSLGSDSYEQYF. The CDR3 nucleotides are TGTGCCAGCAGCTTAGGTAGCGATTCATACGAGCAGTACTTC.